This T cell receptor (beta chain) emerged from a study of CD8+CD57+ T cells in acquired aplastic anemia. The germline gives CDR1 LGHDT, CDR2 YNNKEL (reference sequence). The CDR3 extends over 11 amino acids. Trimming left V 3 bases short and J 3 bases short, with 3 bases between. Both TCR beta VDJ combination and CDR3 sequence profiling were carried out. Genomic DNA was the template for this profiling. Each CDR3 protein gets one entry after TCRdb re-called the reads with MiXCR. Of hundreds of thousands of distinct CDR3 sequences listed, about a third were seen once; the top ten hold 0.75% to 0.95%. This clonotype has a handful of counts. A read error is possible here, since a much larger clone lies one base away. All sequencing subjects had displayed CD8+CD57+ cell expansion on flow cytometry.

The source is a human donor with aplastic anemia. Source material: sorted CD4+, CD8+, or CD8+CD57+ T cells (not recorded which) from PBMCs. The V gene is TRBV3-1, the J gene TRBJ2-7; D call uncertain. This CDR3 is CASSHDYEQYF. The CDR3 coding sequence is TGTGCCAGCAGCCACGACTACGAGCAGTACTTC.